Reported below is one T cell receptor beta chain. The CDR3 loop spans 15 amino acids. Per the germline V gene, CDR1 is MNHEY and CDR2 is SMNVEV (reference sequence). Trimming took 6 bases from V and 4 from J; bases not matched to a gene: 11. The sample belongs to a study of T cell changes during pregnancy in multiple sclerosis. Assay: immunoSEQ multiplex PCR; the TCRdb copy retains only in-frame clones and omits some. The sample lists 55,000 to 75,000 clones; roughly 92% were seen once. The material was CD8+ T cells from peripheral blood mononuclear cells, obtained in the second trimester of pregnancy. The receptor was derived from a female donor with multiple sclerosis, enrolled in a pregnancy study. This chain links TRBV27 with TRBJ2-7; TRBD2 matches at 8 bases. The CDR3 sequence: CASSLSGGPFYEQYF. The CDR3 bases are TGTGCCAGCAGCCTGAGCGGGGGCCCTTTTTACGAGCAGTACTTC.